The present T cell receptor beta chain was sequenced within a study of T cell repertoires in cytomegalovirus infection. About the study: It can be stated that public TCR beta signatures indicated CMV infection as well as a matching HLA type. General study findings and limits: Within the response measured ex vivo, HLA-C-restricted CMV-specific TCR beta clonotypes were dominant.

TCRdb reprocessed the reads via MiXCR and lists one record per CDR3 protein. The table lists roughly 200,000 distinct CDR3 sequences, more than 9% of them singletons. CDR1 SGHTA and CDR2 FQGNSA come from the germline V gene. This CDR3 is 14 amino acids long. In regard to this clonotype: The antigen remains unidentified. Given a much more abundant clone one base away, this may be a read error.

This chain joins TRBV7-2 and TRBJ2-3, with 8 positions matching TRBD1. Sequenced sample: PBMCs. The receptor was isolated from a human donor in good health (CMV status not recorded). Some clones in this sample may be carry-over from other donors' samples. This CDR3 reads CVSSSRQGFDTQYF. DNA for the CDR3: TGTGTCAGCAGCAGCCGACAGGGGTTCGATACGCAGTATTTT.